These 26 T cell receptor beta chains share one sample of origin, sequenced in a study of CD8 T cells in Susac syndrome. Reverse transcription used about 0.5 to 1 ug RNA and random hexamers. From the immunoSEQ multiplex PCR reads, TCRdb called clonotypes with MiXCR, one entry per CDR3 protein. The table has about 160,000 distinct CDR3 sequences, roughly 95% seen once. Sequencing was done on a sample of CD4+ T cells from PBMCs. The source of these receptors is a human donor in good health.

The chain carries TRBV5-1 and TRBJ1-2; no definite D call. CDR1 is SGHRS, CDR2 YFSETQ, per germline. The CDR3 is 13 residues long. Trimming pared 4 bases from V and 2 bases from J, leaving 9 bases between. The chain's CDR3 is CASSPTANYGYTF. The CDR3 nucleotides are TGCGCCAGCAGCCCGACGGCAAACTATGGCTACACCTTC.

The chain couples TRBV5-1 to TRBJ2-5; TRBD2 aligns across 8 bases. The germline CDR1 and CDR2 sequences are SGHRS and YFSETQ. The length of the CDR3 is 16 residues. V shed 3 bases and J 4 bases; nucleotides not matched to a gene: 11. The CDR3 nucleotides read TGCGCCAGCAGCTCTCGGACTATCGGGGGGGCAGAGACCCAGTACTTC. This sequence encodes CASSSRTIGGAETQYF.

This chain links TRBV7-6 with TRBJ2-1; the match to TRBD2 covers 13 bases. In germline, CDR1 is SGHVS, CDR2 FNYEAQ. V dropped 5 bases and J dropped 4; count of bases not matched to a gene: 8. The CDR3 is made up of 17 amino acids. Here the CDR3 reads CASSTLGTSGVYNEQFF. The CDR3 DNA is TGTGCCAGCAGCACATTAGGGACTAGCGGGGTGTACAATGAGCAGTTCTTC. Drawing the rest from reference TRBV7-6 and TRBJ2-1, the complete variable domain is GAGVSQSPRYKVTKRGQDVALRCDPISGHVSLYWYRQALGQGPEFLTYFNYEAQQDKSGLPNDRFSAERPEGSISTLTIQRTEQRDSAMYRCASSTLGTSGVYNEQFFGPGTRLTVL.

The CDR3 loop is CSVDPQRSNEQFF. In DNA, the CDR3 is TGCAGCGTCGACCCTCAGAGATCCAATGAGCAGTTCTTC. The chain couples TRBV29-1 to TRBJ2-1; no clear D gene. CDR3 length equals 13 residues. CDR1 is SQVTM, CDR2 ANQGSEA, per germline. V was pared by 6 bases and J by 6 bases, with 15 bases between.

The rearrangement uses TRBV9 and TRBJ2-3, with D hard to call. The CDR3 has 14 residues. Looked up from germline, CDR1 is SGDLS and CDR2 is YYNGEE. Trimming left V 1 base short and J 4 bases short, with 10 bases between. The DNA of the CDR3 is TGTGCCAGCAGCGTAAGGGTAGCCTCAGATACGCAGTATTTT. This sequence encodes CASSVRVASDTQYF.

V gene TRBV29-1 combines with J gene TRBJ2-1; D is possibly TRBD2 (5 bases). Trimming stripped 3 bases from V and 4 bases from J, with 13 bases between. The CDR3 is 14 residues long. Germline V lookup: CDR1 SQVTM, CDR2 ANQGSEA. The CDR3 DNA sequence: TGCAGCGTTGAGAGGTCGCGGGTATACAATGAGCAGTTCTTC. Protein: CSVERSRVYNEQFF.

In its sample, this clonotype was seen a few times. V is TRBV29-1 and J is TRBJ2-2; 7 nucleotides match TRBD1. Germline V CDR1 and CDR2: SQVTM, ANQGSEA. V dropped 4 bases and J dropped 0; count of bases not matched to a gene: 5. This CDR3 is built from 15 residues. As DNA, the CDR3 is TGCAGCGTTGCTTTGGGACAGACGAACACCGGGGAGCTGTTTTTT. Its protein is CSVALGQTNTGELFF.

The table lists this clonotype with a few counts. This chain connects TRBV27 to TRBJ2-7, with 8 bases aligning to TRBD1. CDR3 size: 13 residues. J gave up 2 bases and V 6 bases, and 3 bases lay outside the gene matches. CDR1 MNHEY and CDR2 SMNVEV come from the germline V gene (reference sequence). The CDR3: CASRGTGAYEQYF. CDR3 nucleotides: TGTGCCAGCAGGGGGACAGGCGCCTACGAGCAGTACTTC.

This chain links TRBV2 with TRBJ2-2; D unresolved. Germline-derived CDR1 and CDR2 are SNHLY and FYNNEI. The CDR3 loop spans 14 amino acids. Trimming removed 4 bases at V and 3 bases at J, with 9 bases between. This CDR3 reads CASSGQAHTGELFF. The CDR3 DNA follows: TGTGCCAGCAGTGGGCAGGCGCACACCGGGGAGCTGTTTTTT.

The chain recombines TRBV9 with TRBJ2-7; D not resolved. Trimming left V 0 bases short and J 5 bases short, with 21 bases between. There are 17 residues in the CDR3. The germline CDR1 and CDR2 sequences are SGDLS and YYNGEE. The CDR3 spells CASSVVRPRPILDEQYF. CDR3 nucleotides: TGTGCCAGCAGCGTAGTTCGCCCCAGACCGATCCTTGACGAGCAGTACTTC. The full variable domain, completed using reference TRBV9 and TRBJ2-7, is DSGVTQTPKHLITATGQRVTLRCSPRSGDLSVYWYQQSLDQGLQFLIQYYNGEERAKGNILERFSAQQFPDLHSELNLSSLELGDSALYFCASSVVRPRPILDEQYFGPGTRLTVT.

V and J are TRBV7-8 and TRBJ2-7; TRBD2 matches at 12 bases. V dropped 6 bases and J dropped 4; count of bases not matched to a gene: 10. The V gene's germline CDR1 is SGHVS and CDR2 FQNEAQ. This CDR3 region has 16 residues. The CDR3 spells CASSRGLAGPPYEQYF. The CDR3 DNA sequence: TGTGCCAGCAGTCGTGGACTAGCGGGGCCTCCTTACGAGCAGTACTTC.

V is TRBV18 and J is TRBJ2-1; D not certain. The CDR3 contains 13 residues. V lost 1 base to trimming and J lost 4 bases, with 5 bases between them. Germline V gives CDR1 KGHSH, CDR2 LQKENI. The CDR3 here is CASSPHFYNEQFF. The CDR3 coding sequence is TGTGCCAGCTCACCACATTTTTACAATGAGCAGTTCTTC.

This clonotype appeared once. The gene calls are TRBV3-1 and TRBJ2-4; D possibly uses TRBD1 or TRBD2 (5 bases each). Germline V gene lookup returns CDR1 LGHDT and CDR2 YNNKEL (reference sequence). The CDR3 consists of 13 residues. V lost 1 base and J 8 bases, leaving 9 bases between the germline ends. The CDR3 DNA is TGTGCCAGCAGCCAAGGTGTGGGGGACATTCAGTACTTC. This codes for CASSQGVGDIQYF.

The chain couples TRBV20-1 to TRBJ2-7; TRBD1 might be the D (5 bases). The CDR3 totals 13 residues. The V gene's germline CDR1 is DFQATT and CDR2 SNEGSKA (reference sequence). Between the trimmed V and J ends, which lost 3 bases and 0 bases, there was a span of 9 bases. This CDR3 is CSARQGGSYEQYF. For the CDR3, the DNA is TGCAGTGCTAGGCAGGGCGGCTCCTACGAGCAGTACTTC.

CDR3 DNA sequence: TGCGCCAGCAGCCTAACCGACAGGGCCTCAAGTAGGGGGGCCAACGTCCTGACTTTC. This codes for CASSLTDRASSRGANVLTF. The chain recombines TRBV4-1 with TRBJ2-6; 7 nucleotides line up with TRBD1. The CDR3 is made up of 19 amino acids. V was pared by 4 bases and J by 4 bases, with 16 bases of the junction left unmatched. Germline values: CDR1 MGHRA, CDR2 YSYEKL.

V gene TRBV20-1 combines with J gene TRBJ2-4; 8 positions agree with TRBD1. This CDR3 contains 14 residues. CDR1 is DFQATT, CDR2 SNEGSKA, per germline (reference sequence). Trimming removed 2 bases from V and 1 base from J; junction bases left unmatched: 1. The CDR3 coding sequence is TGCAGTGCTAGACAGGGGGCGGCCAAAAACATTCAGTACTTC. Encoded protein: CSARQGAAKNIQYF.

V gene TRBV6-2 or TRBV6-3 combines with J gene TRBJ1-2, with 7 bases that match TRBD1. V was pared by 6 bases and J by 2 bases, with 12 bases of the junction left unmatched. This CDR3 has 16 residues. The V gene's germline CDR1 is MNHEY and CDR2 SVGEGT. The CDR3 sequence is CASSPSPTGRNYGYTF. Here the CDR3 DNA reads TGTGCCAGCAGCCCTTCCCCGACAGGGCGAAACTATGGCTACACCTTC.

The chain couples TRBV29-1 to TRBJ2-5, with 10 bases fitting TRBD1. V gave up 2 bases and J gave up 9 bases; unmatched junction bases: 9. Germline V gene lookup returns CDR1 SQVTM and CDR2 ANQGSEA. There are 14 residues in the CDR3. The CDR3 nucleotides read TGCAGCGTTGAACCGGGACAGGGGAGTGGGGCCCAGTACTTC. As protein: CSVEPGQGSGAQYF.

V is TRBV3-1 and J is TRBJ2-3; 8 bases match TRBD2. CDR1 and CDR2 (germline): LGHDT, YNNKEL (reference sequence). This CDR3 is 15 amino acids long. Unmatched junction bases numbered 6, after V lost 3 bases and J lost 4 bases. The CDR3 region is CASSQGSGDADTQYF. CDR3 nucleotides: TGTGCCAGCAGCCAGGGTAGCGGGGACGCAGATACGCAGTATTTT.

This sequence joins TRBV6-5 and TRBJ1-3, with no clear D. The CDR3 sequence is 16 residues long. CDR1 and CDR2 from the germline V gene are MNHEY and SVGAGI. Deletions cut 2 bases from V and 0 bases from J, with 11 bases between. The CDR3 coding sequence is TGTGCCAGCAGTTACGGTAAAGGGTACTCTGGAAACACCATATATTTT. Its translation: CASSYGKGYSGNTIYF.

The chain joins TRBV29-1 to TRBJ1-5; 10 bases are shared with TRBD1. With 5 bases clipped from V and 1 base from J, the junction kept 2 bases outside the gene matches. The CDR3 is 14 residues long. Germline CDR1 reads SQVTM; CDR2 reads ANQGSEA. The CDR3 loop is CSVSGQGSNQPQHF. Here the CDR3 DNA reads TGCAGCGTTTCGGGACAGGGGAGCAATCAGCCCCAGCATTTT. The whole variable domain, filled in from reference TRBV29-1 and TRBJ1-5, reads SAVISQKPSRDICQRGTSLTIQCQVDSQVTMMFWYRQQPGQSLTLIATANQGSEATYESGFVIDKFPISRPNLTFSTLTVSNMSPEDSSIYLCSVSGQGSNQPQHFGDGTRLSIL.

The rearrangement joins TRBV5-4 to TRBJ2-1; no definite D call. CDR3 length: 12 amino acids. The V gene lost 3 bases and the J gene lost 7 bases, with 8 bases spanning the gap. Germline V gives CDR1 SGHNT, CDR2 YYREEE (reference sequence). CDR3 loop: CASSSDLNEQFF. The CDR3 region has the DNA TGTGCCAGCAGCTCGGATCTGAATGAGCAGTTCTTC.

This clonotype has just one count. V gene TRBV7-7 combines with J gene TRBJ2-1; D is undetermined. The CDR3 length is 13 residues. Trimming cost V 5 bases and J 7 bases, with 12 bases left between them. CDR1 and CDR2 from the germline V gene are SSHAT and FNYEAQ (reference sequence). The CDR3 DNA follows: TGTGCCAGCAGCAATCCGTCTGAGAATGAGCAGTTCTTC. The encoded protein is CASSNPSENEQFF.

This chain uses TRBV5-1 with TRBJ1-6; D is uncertain. The V and J ends lost 6 bases and 10 bases respectively, with 11 bases between them. Per germline, CDR1 SGHRS and CDR2 YFSETQ. This CDR3 comprises 12 residues. The CDR3 sequence is CASNDEGSPLHF. The DNA of the CDR3 is TGCGCCAGCAATGACGAGGGCTCACCCCTCCACTTT.

This clonotype has just a few counts. The chain joins TRBV10-3 to TRBJ2-3, with 8 bases fitting TRBD1. Germline CDR1 and CDR2: ENHRY and SYGVKD. Trimming at V came to 8 bases and at J to 0 bases, leaving 1 base not matched to a gene. The CDR3 is 13 residues long. CDR3 protein: CAIRTGSTDTQYF. Written as DNA, the CDR3 is TGTGCCATCCGGACAGGGAGCACAGATACGCAGTATTTT.

The V and J genes are TRBV7-3 and TRBJ2-3; 8 bases are a match to TRBD2. Germline loops: CDR1 SGHTA, CDR2 FQGTGA. There are 14 residues in the CDR3. The V gene end was trimmed by 4 bases and the J gene end by 2 bases; junction bases not matched to a gene: 2. The CDR3 DNA sequence: TGTGCCAGCAGCTACGGGGGGGTCACAGATACGCAGTATTTT. Residues: CASSYGGVTDTQYF.